The 27 T cell receptor beta chains reported below all come from one sample, sequenced in a study of T cells in Graves' hyperthyroidism and ophthalmopathy. Amplified regions were TCR beta CDR3 sequences from RNA transcripts. RT-PCR in the first round (using the HTBI primer set) targeted the TCR CDR3. One entry per CDR3 protein results from TCRdb running MiXCR on the multiplex PCR reads. The sample lists more than 500,000 distinct CDR3 sequences, 16% occurring once. The sequenced sample consisted of blood. The receptors derive from a woman aged 25 to 45 with Graves' hyperthyroidism.

This clonotype came up many times. The chain combines TRBV13 with TRBJ2-7; TRBD1 or TRBD2 may be the D gene (5 bases each). Trimming left V 4 bases short and J 4 bases short, with 17 bases between. The CDR3 loop spans 15 amino acids. In germline, CDR1 is PRHDT, CDR2 FYEKMQ (reference sequence). For the CDR3, the DNA is TGTGCCAGCAGCTACCCCGGGGCTCTCCTATACGAGCAGTACTTC. Its translation: CASSYPGALLYEQYF.

The chain combines TRBV9 with TRBJ2-3, with TRBD1 as a possible D gene (6 bases). This CDR3 is 14 amino acids long. Germline assignment: CDR1 SGDLS and CDR2 YYNGEE. V lost 4 bases to trimming and J lost 4 bases, with 13 bases between them. The CDR3 loop reads CASSQQGWSDTQYF. The DNA of the CDR3 is TGTGCCAGCAGCCAACAGGGATGGTCAGATACGCAGTATTTT.

This clonotype has a count of ten or more. The J gene is TRBJ2-1, the V gene TRBV12-3 or TRBV12-4; maybe TRBD1 (5 bases). With 2 bases removed from V and 12 bases from J, the gap between germline ends came to 11 bases. The CDR3 runs to 12 residues. DNA of the CDR3: TGTGCCAGCAGTTTAATCAGGGAAGTGCAGTTCTTC. It is translated as CASSLIREVQFF.

Details on this clonotype: A junction boundary mismatches the germline segment, possibly from a read error. The rearrangement uses TRBV7-8 and TRBJ2-1, with 13 bases that match TRBD2. The CDR3 is 16 amino acids. Germline loops: CDR1 SGHVS, CDR2 FQNEAQ. The CDR3 bases are TGTGCCAGCAGCGGCACTAGCGGGAGGGCCGGGGGTGAGCAGTCCTTC. It is translated as CASSGTSGRAGGEQSF. The complete variable domain, with remaining parts taken from reference TRBV7-8 and TRBJ2-1, reads GAGVSQSPRYKVAKRGQDVALRCDPISGHVSLFWYQQALGQGPEFLTYFQNEAQLDKSGLPSDRFFAERPEGSVSTLKIQRTQQEDSAVYLCASSGTSGRAGGEQSFGPGTRLTVL.

The chain employs TRBV29-1 and TRBJ2-3; maybe TRBD2 (6 bases). Germline V gives CDR1 SQVTM, CDR2 ANQGSEA. This CDR3 comprises 13 residues. The V gene lost 3 bases and the J gene lost 0 bases, with 7 bases spanning the gap. The CDR3 reads CSVERDSTDTQYF. In DNA form, the CDR3 reads TGCAGCGTTGAGCGGGATAGCACAGATACGCAGTATTTT.

This clonotype has a handful of counts. The CDR3 DNA sequence: TGTGCCAGCAGCTTGGCCCCCGCAGAGAACTATGGCTACACCTTC. Translated, it gives CASSLAPAENYGYTF. The V call is TRBV5-5, the J call TRBJ1-2; D gene unclear. Germline V CDR1 and CDR2: SGHKS, YYEKEE (reference sequence). The CDR3 runs to 15 residues. Trimming cost V 0 bases and J 2 bases, with 11 bases left between them.

This clonotype was recorded at least ten times. This rearrangement joins TRBV7-2 to TRBJ1-2; D is unresolved. The CDR3 spans 17 residues. Between the trimmed V and J ends, which lost 5 bases and 4 bases, there was a span of 23 bases. CDR1 SGHTA and CDR2 FQGNSA come from the germline V gene. As DNA, the CDR3 is TGTGCCAGCAGCCCCTTCTCCAGGACCAGCAATAGCTATGGCTACACCTTC. Encoded protein: CASSPFSRTSNSYGYTF.

This clonotype has ten or more counts. The rearrangement joins TRBV29-1 to TRBJ1-2, with D perhaps matching TRBD1 (5 bases). The CDR3 covers 12 residues. Per the germline V gene, CDR1 is SQVTM and CDR2 is ANQGSEA. The germline V and J ends were trimmed by 2 bases and 5 bases, with 9 bases remaining between them. For the CDR3, the DNA is TGCAGCGTTGAACGGGGGGAGTATGGCTACACCTTC. Protein sequence: CSVERGEYGYTF.

This clonotype has ten or more counts. CDR3 in amino acids: CAWKALGLTTYGYTF. The DNA of the CDR3 is TGTGCCTGGAAAGCGTTAGGACTAACAACCTATGGCTACACCTTC. This chain connects TRBV30 to TRBJ1-2; D unresolved. The CDR3 runs to 15 residues. CDR1 and CDR2 from the germline V gene are GTSNPN and SVGIG (reference sequence). The V and J ends lost 4 bases and 4 bases respectively, with 19 bases between them.

The J gene is TRBJ1-1, the V gene TRBV18; 8 bases match TRBD1. Germline loops: CDR1 KGHSH, CDR2 LQKENI. Trimming at V came to 3 bases and at J to 10 bases, leaving 7 bases not matched to a gene. The CDR3 length is 13 residues. CDR3 loop: CASSPGQGDGAFF. Here the CDR3 DNA reads TGTGCCAGCTCACCCGGACAGGGTGATGGAGCTTTCTTT.

The V call is TRBV27, the J call TRBJ2-1; 8 bases are shared with TRBD1. V lost 6 bases, J lost 1 base, and 5 bases stayed unmatched. The CDR3 runs to 15 residues. CDR1 and CDR2 (germline): MNHEY, SMNVEV (reference sequence). CDR3 DNA: TGTGCCAGCAGGGGGACAGGTCTATCCTACAATGAGCAGTTCTTC. This sequence encodes CASRGTGLSYNEQFF.

The chain joins TRBV27 to TRBJ1-5, with TRBD1 identical over 7 bases. This CDR3 is built from 14 residues. V shed 6 bases, J shed 4 bases, and the junction held 6 bases outside the gene matches. Germline assignment: CDR1 MNHEY and CDR2 SMNVEV (reference sequence). The DNA of the CDR3 is TGTGCCAGCAGAAGACAGGGCCTAAATCAGCCCCAGCATTTT. This encodes CASRRQGLNQPQHF.

This clonotype was seen many times. The chain employs TRBV28 and TRBJ2-2; perhaps TRBD2 as D (5 bases). The CDR3 length is 12 residues. The germline V and J ends were trimmed by 2 bases and 9 bases, with 7 bases remaining between them. CDR1 is MDHEN, CDR2 SYDVKM, per germline. The DNA of the CDR3 is TGTGCCAGCAGTTTAGCGGGCTGGGAGCTGTTTTTT. Residues: CASSLAGWELFF. The complete variable domain, with remaining parts taken from reference TRBV28 and TRBJ2-2, reads DVKVTQSSRYLVKRTGEKVFLECVQDMDHENMFWYRQDPGLGLRLIYFSYDVKMKEKGDIPEGYSVSREKKERFSLILESASTNQTSMYLCASSLAGWELFFGEGSRLTVL.

In its sample, this clonotype was seen a few times. The chain employs TRBV27 and TRBJ2-1, with D unclear. Trimming removed 8 bases from V and 0 bases from J, with 11 bases in between. This CDR3 contains 14 residues. The germline gives CDR1 MNHEY, CDR2 SMNVEV (reference sequence). CDR3 in amino acids: CASGPPVSYNEQFF. The CDR3 DNA reads as TGTGCCAGCGGACCCCCCGTCTCCTACAATGAGCAGTTCTTC.

This chain joins TRBV7-6 and TRBJ2-7; D gene ambiguous. Germline V gives CDR1 SGHVS, CDR2 FNYEAQ. The V end lost 4 bases, the J end lost 1 base, and 14 bases lay between the germline ends. This CDR3 has 15 residues. CDR3 bases: TGTGCCAGCAGCTCCGCGTGGGGATCTTCCTACGAGCAGTACTTC. This sequence encodes CASSSAWGSSYEQYF.

To note about this clonotype: A read error may produce the germline difference seen at one junction end. The rearrangement links TRBV5-1 to TRBJ2-6; D is unresolved. This CDR3 contains 15 residues. The germline gives CDR1 SGHRS, CDR2 YFSETQ. The DNA for the CDR3 is TGTGCCAGCAGCTTGGGCCCCTCTGGGGCCAACGTCCTGACTTTC. Protein product: CASSLGPSGANVLTF. The variable domain in full, completed from reference TRBV5-1 and TRBJ2-6, reads KAGVTQTPRYLIKTRGQQVTLSCSPISGHRSVSWYQQTPGQGLQFLFEYFSETQRNKGNFPGRFSGRQFSNSRSEMNVSTLELGDSALYLCASSLGPSGANVLTFGAGSRLTVL.

This clonotype was seen many times. The chain employs TRBV3-1 and TRBJ2-5; tentative D call: TRBD2 (5 bases). Germline-derived CDR1 and CDR2 are LGHDT and YNNKEL (reference sequence). V was pared by 6 bases and J by 9 bases, with 14 bases between. This CDR3 contains 12 residues. In DNA, the CDR3 is TGTGCCAGCAGAGACGGGCCCGGGGCCCAGTACTTC. Its translation: CASRDGPGAQYF.

DNA for the CDR3: TGTGCCAGCAGCCCGCTCCTGGTTAATGAGCAGTTCTTC. It translates to CASSPLLVNEQFF. The chain joins TRBV11-2 to TRBJ2-1; D call uncertain. With 5 bases removed from V and 7 bases from J, the gap between germline ends came to 12 bases. In germline, CDR1 is SGHAT, CDR2 FQNNGV. This CDR3 has 13 residues.

The chain joins TRBV7-8 to TRBJ1-3; no firm D call. With 2 bases removed from V and 0 bases from J, the gap between germline ends came to 8 bases. The CDR3 runs to 15 residues. CDR1 and CDR2 (germline): SGHVS, FQNEAQ. The CDR3: CASSLSPSSGNTIYF. Written as DNA, the CDR3 is TGTGCCAGCAGCTTAAGCCCGAGCTCTGGAAACACCATATATTTT.

The chain joins TRBV7-2 to TRBJ1-1; no clear D. The CDR3 is made up of 15 amino acids. Germline V gene lookup returns CDR1 SGHTA and CDR2 FQGNSA. Trimming stripped 5 bases from V and 0 bases from J, with 13 bases between. The CDR3 sequence: CASSPPMDLNTEAFF. The CDR3 coding sequence is TGTGCCAGCAGCCCCCCCATGGACCTGAACACTGAAGCTTTCTTT.

This clonotype occurred a few times. The chain combines TRBV7-2 with TRBJ1-5; D possibly corresponds to TRBD1 (5 bases). This CDR3 comprises 15 residues. Trimming removed 5 bases from V and 3 bases from J, with 14 bases in between. CDR1 and CDR2 from the germline V gene are SGHTA and FQGNSA. The CDR3 DNA reads TGTGCCAGCAGCCGGAGACAGCTTCTCAATCAGCCCCAGCATTTT. Its translation is CASSRRQLLNQPQHF.

In its sample, this clonotype was seen many times. This chain links TRBV20-1 with TRBJ2-3; 7 nucleotides line up with TRBD2. The CDR3 has 17 amino acids. V shed 3 bases and J 0 bases; nucleotides not matched to a gene: 12. The germline CDR1 and CDR2 sequences are DFQATT and SNEGSKA (reference sequence). The CDR3 is CSARAGRGSSSTDTQYF. In DNA, the CDR3 is TGCAGTGCTAGGGCGGGGAGGGGTTCCTCTAGCACAGATACGCAGTATTTT.

This clonotype showed up just once. The chain joins TRBV10-3 to TRBJ2-1, with 12 bases lining up with TRBD1. The CDR3 covers 19 residues. With V trimmed by 5 bases and J by 5 bases, 16 bases remained unmatched. Germline-derived CDR1 and CDR2 are ENHRY and SYGVKD. CDR3 DNA: TGTGCCATCAGTCCTGGGACAGGGGGCACCGCGGGTAGCCACAATGAGCAGTTCTTC. It codes for CAISPGTGGTAGSHNEQFF.

This chain joins TRBV12-3 or TRBV12-4 and TRBJ2-2; 7 nucleotides match TRBD1. Trimming took 5 bases from V and 0 from J; bases not matched to a gene: 6. The CDR3 is made up of 16 amino acids. The CDR3 region is CASSSDRATNTGELFF. The CDR3 DNA reads TGTGCCAGCAGTAGTGACAGGGCAACGAACACCGGGGAGCTGTTTTTT.

The rearrangement links TRBV7-2 to TRBJ1-5; D unclear. This CDR3 contains 13 residues. Germline CDR1 reads SGHTA; CDR2 reads FQGNSA. Trimming pared 1 base from V and 6 bases from J, leaving 7 bases between. The DNA of the CDR3 is TGTGCCAGCAGCTTAGTAAATTTTCAGCCCCAGCATTTT. It translates to CASSLVNFQPQHF.

This clonotype was counted ten times or more. The chain uses TRBV5-5 and TRBJ2-5; 7 positions agree with TRBD2. The ends lost 4 bases at V and 1 base at J; junction bases unmatched: 1. The CDR3 length is 13 residues. Germline CDR1 and CDR2: SGHKS and YYEKEE (reference sequence). The CDR3 protein is CASSGEGQETQYF. CDR3 nucleotides: TGTGCCAGCAGCGGGGAGGGCCAAGAGACCCAGTACTTC.

This clonotype has a count of ten or more. The rearrangement joins TRBV28 to TRBJ2-5, with TRBD1 matching over 7 bases. Germline loops: CDR1 MDHEN, CDR2 SYDVKM. The CDR3 consists of 13 residues. Germline trimming cut 5 bases from V and 4 bases from J; bases unmatched to any gene: 4. The CDR3 here is CASSNRDRETQYF. The CDR3 nucleotides are TGTGCCAGCAGTAACCGGGACAGAGAGACCCAGTACTTC.